A single sample is the source of the 18 T cell receptor beta chains below, sequenced in a study of beta chain features in type 1 diabetes. Their antigens are not known. Expressed TCRB transcripts were sequenced because the entire RNA isolate underwent reverse transcription. The protocol was immunoSEQ multiplex PCR, while the TCRdb copy is restricted to in-frame clones and leaves out a portion. The table includes 600,000 or so clones, over 12% detected once. Findings of the study overall: Patients with Type 1 diabetes showed moderately but significantly shorter TCRB CDR3s in all four CD4+ subsets.

Sequenced input: naive CD4+ T cells from blood. These receptors were taken from a man aged 18 to 35 with type 1 diabetes.

This chain joins TRBV11-1 and TRBJ2-1; D remains ambiguous. V gave up 7 bases and J gave up 3 bases, with 16 bases separating them. Germline CDR1 reads SGHAT; CDR2 reads FQDESV (reference sequence). The CDR3 runs to 15 residues. The CDR3 DNA reads as TGTGCCAGCATGCAACTTGGCAGCGTCTACAATGAGCAGTTCTTC. Amino acid sequence: CASMQLGSVYNEQFF.

J is TRBJ2-3 and V is TRBV7-9; 9 bases map to TRBD1. V dropped 4 bases and J dropped 5; count of bases not matched to a gene: 7. Per germline, CDR1 SEHNR and CDR2 FQNEAQ (reference sequence). This CDR3 spans 15 amino acids. The CDR3 nucleotides are TGTGCCAGCAGCTCCGGACAGGGGCTAGAAGATACGCAGTATTTT. It encodes CASSSGQGLEDTQYF.

J is TRBJ2-3 and V is TRBV5-1, with 8 bases aligning to TRBD2. Germline loops: CDR1 SGHRS, CDR2 YFSETQ. The CDR3 is 15 amino acids. V dropped 5 bases and J dropped 2; count of bases not matched to a gene: 7. CDR3 nucleotide sequence: TGCGCCAGCAGTATAGCGGGGACCAACACAGATACGCAGTATTTT. It codes for CASSIAGTNTDTQYF.

This clone turned up a few times. Within the sample, other DNA sequences also encode this same CDR3. The rearrangement uses TRBV5-1 and TRBJ1-2; TRBD1 matches at 7 bases. The germline CDR1 and CDR2 sequences are SGHRS and YFSETQ. V shed 5 bases, J shed 3 bases, and the junction held 4 bases outside the gene matches. The CDR3 covers 13 residues. CDR3 protein: CASSPDRDYGYTF. CDR3 bases: TGCGCCAGCAGTCCTGACAGGGACTATGGCTACACCTTC.

The chain recombines TRBV29-1 with TRBJ2-7, with TRBD2 matching 10 bases. The CDR3 is made up of 15 amino acids. Germline loops: CDR1 SQVTM, CDR2 ANQGSEA. J lost 7 bases, V lost 7 bases, and 16 bases had no gene match. CDR3 amino acids: CSATGRLAGAKEQYF. The CDR3 region has the DNA TGCAGCGCGACAGGGCGGCTAGCGGGAGCGAAGGAGCAGTACTTC.

This clone was counted between two and nine times. The genes are TRBV27 and TRBJ1-1; D is unclear. Germline CDR1 MNHEY, CDR2 SMNVEV (reference sequence). The CDR3 is made up of 13 amino acids. Trimming stripped 1 base from V and 3 bases from J, with 6 bases between. The CDR3: CASSLWRDTEAFF. The CDR3 DNA reads as TGTGCCAGCAGTTTATGGAGGGACACTGAAGCTTTCTTT.

This clone has only a few counts. The V and J genes are TRBV5-1 and TRBJ2-1, with 9 bases fitting TRBD2. The junction had 8 bases not matched to a gene; V was cut back by 0 bases and J by 1 base. CDR3 size: 18 residues. Germline V gene sequence: CDR1 SGHRS, CDR2 YFSETQ. CDR3 loop: CASSLDLAGSRSYNEQFF. The CDR3 nucleotides are TGCGCCAGCAGCTTGGATCTAGCGGGGTCAAGGTCCTACAATGAGCAGTTCTTC.

This clone was seen a handful of times. The chain couples TRBV29-1 to TRBJ1-1, with 9 bases fitting TRBD1. From germline, CDR1 is SQVTM and CDR2 ANQGSEA. This CDR3 spans 14 amino acids. V lost 7 bases and J lost 0; bases outside the gene matches: 6. In nucleotides, the CDR3 is TGCAGCGCCTTCGGGACAGGGATGAACACTGAAGCTTTCTTT. Residues: CSAFGTGMNTEAFF.

The chain is built from TRBV28 and TRBJ2-1, with 7 bases fitting TRBD1. The trim removed 7 bases at V and 6 bases at J, leaving 15 bases unmatched. CDR1 and CDR2 (germline): MDHEN, SYDVKM. The CDR3 covers 16 residues. CDR3 in amino acids: CASTNLPGTASNEQFF. CDR3 DNA sequence: TGTGCCAGCACGAACCTACCCGGGACAGCTAGCAATGAGCAGTTCTTC. Full variable domain (outside the CDR3, taken from reference TRBV28 and TRBJ2-1): DVKVTQSSRYLVKRTGEKVFLECVQDMDHENMFWYRQDPGLGLRLIYFSYDVKMKEKGDIPEGYSVSREKKERFSLILESASTNQTSMYLCASTNLPGTASNEQFFGPGTRLTVL.

This clone was picked up a small number of times. The gene calls are TRBV7-2 and TRBJ1-2; 10 bases fit TRBD1. Trimming removed 5 bases from V and 6 bases from J; junction bases left unmatched: 3. Germline-derived CDR1 and CDR2 are SGHTA and FQGNSA. This CDR3 region has 13 residues. The CDR3 bases are TGTGCCAGCAGCCCGGACAGGGGGGATGGCTACACCTTC. It is translated as CASSPDRGDGYTF.

The chain is built from TRBV7-2 and TRBJ2-1; 12 bases agree with TRBD2. This CDR3 comprises 15 residues. V shed 5 bases and J 15 bases; nucleotides not matched to a gene: 14. CDR1 is SGHTA, CDR2 FQGNSA, per germline. In nucleotides, the CDR3 is TGTGCCAGCAGCGCGGGACTAGCGGGCTCCCAGGTGGGGTTCTTC. It translates to CASSAGLAGSQVGFF. Complete variable domain (other parts from reference TRBV7-2 and TRBJ2-1): GAGVSQSPSNKVTEKGKDVELRCDPISGHTALYWYRQSLGQGLEFLIYFQGNSAPDKSGLPSDRFSAERTGGSVSTLTIQRTQQEDSAVYLCASSAGLAGSQVGFFGPGTRLTVL.

The genes are TRBV7-2 and TRBJ2-7; TRBD1 agrees at 7 bases. The length of the CDR3 is 14 residues. The germline V gene encodes CDR1 SGHTA and CDR2 FQGNSA. Trimming cost V 5 bases and J 3 bases; bases outside gene matches: 7. The CDR3 sequence: CASSDGGQVYEQYF. The CDR3 nucleotides are TGTGCCAGCAGCGACGGAGGACAGGTCTACGAGCAGTACTTC. The entire variable domain, with the rest obtained from reference TRBV7-2 and TRBJ2-7, is as follows: GAGVSQSPSNKVTEKGKDVELRCDPISGHTALYWYRQSLGQGLEFLIYFQGNSAPDKSGLPSDRFSAERTGGSVSTLTIQRTQQEDSAVYLCASSDGGQVYEQYFGPGTRLTVT.

The genes are TRBV6-6 and TRBJ1-5; D is unresolved. Trimming shortened V by 5 bases and J by 4 bases, and 15 bases separated the two germline ends. The CDR3 loop spans 15 amino acids. The germline V gene has CDR1 MNHNY and CDR2 SVGAGI (reference sequence). The CDR3 loop is CASSTTANSNQPQHF. Written as DNA, the CDR3 is TGTGCCAGCAGTACTACGGCAAACTCAAATCAGCCCCAGCATTTT.

The rearrangement uses TRBV29-1 and TRBJ2-1; 7 bases match TRBD2. Trimming took 8 bases from V and 5 from J; bases not matched to a gene: 9. The CDR3 has 13 amino acids. From germline, CDR1 is SQVTM and CDR2 ANQGSEA. The DNA for the CDR3 is TGCAGCTCCAGGGCCGCGGGGGACAATGAGCAGTTCTTC. Its translation is CSSRAAGDNEQFF.

The CDR3 region has the DNA TGTGCCAGCAGCCCTGCTCGGGGGCGAAGCGGGGGCTCCTACAATGAGCAGTTCTTC. Its protein is CASSPARGRSGGSYNEQFF. The V gene is TRBV7-9, the J gene TRBJ2-1; TRBD2 matches at 8 bases. This CDR3 region has 19 residues. Germline V gene lookup returns CDR1 SEHNR and CDR2 FQNEAQ (reference sequence). V was clipped by 5 bases and J by 0 bases; unmatched bases: 15.

This clone occurred a few times. The CDR3 nucleotides read TGTGCCATCACCGCAGGCGAGAACACTGAAGCTTTCTTT. Translation: CAITAGENTEAFF. The chain joins TRBV10-3 to TRBJ1-1; D is ambiguous. CDR3 length equals 13 residues. The germline CDR1 and CDR2 sequences are ENHRY and SYGVKD. Between the trimmed V and J ends, which lost 7 bases and 1 base, there was a span of 10 bases.

The chain combines TRBV30 with TRBJ2-3; possible D gene TRBD2, 5 bases. The CDR3 contains 13 residues. CDR1 and CDR2 (germline): GTSNPN, SVGIG (reference sequence). V was pared by 1 base and J by 0 bases, with 5 bases between. CDR3 bases: TGTGCCTGGAGTGCGGGGAGCACAGATACGCAGTATTTT. Protein product: CAWSAGSTDTQYF.

CDR3 bases: TGTGCCATCAGTGGAATGGCCGGGGAGGGCGAAAAACTGTTTTTT. This translates into CAISGMAGEGEKLFF. V and J are TRBV10-3 and TRBJ1-4; no clear D gene. Germline lookup yields CDR1 ENHRY and CDR2 SYGVKD. The ends were cut back, 4 bases at V and 8 bases at J, with 17 bases in the middle. The CDR3 runs to 15 residues.